A selection of T cell receptor beta chains follows, all from one sample in a study of T cell repertoires in cytomegalovirus infection. Which antigens these TCRs recognize remains unknown. TCRdb used MiXCR to reprocess the reads, holding one entry per CDR3 protein. Among 110,000 to 150,000 distinct CDR3 sequences listed, approximately 30% were seen once. The source was CD8+ T cells from cultured PBMCs, collected from culture after CMV antigen stimulation. These receptors were collected from a human donor in good health (CMV status not recorded). Some clones in this sample may be carry-over from other donors' samples. The CDR3 runs from the conserved cysteine through the conserved F or W.

V gene	J gene	CDR3 protein
TRBV12-3/TRBV12-4	TRBJ1-4	CASSDRVTNEKLFF
TRBV4-1	TRBJ2-1	CASSPGTGETSGGAYNEQFF
TRBV19	TRBJ2-2	CASSIILGTGELFF
TRBV19	TRBJ2-5	CASSMYDEETQYF
TRBV4-1	TRBJ1-1	CASSQDLGPEAFF
TRBV2	TRBJ1-5	CASSDIGSNQPQHF
TRBV7-3	TRBJ2-7	CASSLQADYEQYF
TRBV7-9	TRBJ2-5	CASSRQAGRGQYF
TRBV12-3/TRBV12-4	TRBJ1-4	CASRSDRATNEKLFF
TRBV18	TRBJ2-1	CASSPRAQYSYNEQFF
TRBV7-6	TRBJ2-7	CASSGSGTSGGSDEQYF
TRBV20-1	TRBJ1-1	CSARAGTRQNTEAFF
TRBV19	TRBJ2-1	CATRESYNEQFF
TRBV2	TRBJ2-7	CASISTGDEQYF
TRBV29-1	TRBJ2-2	CSVIGQSGELFF
TRBV30	TRBJ2-1	CAWSGVQRDEQFF
TRBV11-2	TRBJ1-2	CASSLGPQVYGYTF
TRBV7-2	TRBJ2-3	CASSLLLGDTQYF
TRBV13	TRBJ2-4	CASSSRGAKNIQYF
TRBV9	TRBJ1-1	CASSPPGGPEAFF
TRBV27	TRBJ1-2	CASSSGRDYGYTF
TRBV4-1	TRBJ2-5	CASSRTSGGETQYF
TRBV11-3	TRBJ1-3	CASSSRPEGNTIYF
TRBV19	TRBJ1-1	CASSTDRAAIQAFF
TRBV6-5	TRBJ1-1	CASSYGSGGGTEAFF
TRBV28	TRBJ2-5	CASSPRDRVETQYF
TRBV10-3	TRBJ2-5	CAISDASGVQETQYF
TRBV19	TRBJ2-2	CASTHWSRFNTGELFF
TRBV11-2	TRBJ2-1	CASSPRQGAYNEQFF
TRBV10-3	TRBJ1-1	CATLRTGGTEAFF
TRBV7-9	TRBJ1-1	CASSLEAYSTEAFF
TRBV28	TRBJ2-3	CASSLPSDVGGEDTQYF
TRBV6-5	TRBJ2-2	CASSYSSQGATGELFF
TRBV19	TRBJ2-1	CASKTAYNEQFF
TRBV7-6	TRBJ2-1	CASSLGGGLNEQFF
TRBV5-1	TRBJ1-2	CASSLEWGDYGYTF
TRBV5-1	TRBJ2-7	CASSLEPAGWEQYF
TRBV12-3/TRBV12-4	TRBJ1-1	CASSLGTGGTEAFF
TRBV28	TRBJ1-5	CASSLGQGESQPQHF
TRBV20-1	TRBJ2-7	CSARDMGQGYEQYF
TRBV27	TRBJ2-7	CASTLAGVGTYEQYF
TRBV6-1	TRBJ2-1	CATEQGNEQFF
TRBV12-3/TRBV12-4	TRBJ2-2	CASSWAGTGELFF
TRBV5-4	TRBJ2-3	CASSAVWSTDTQYF
TRBV25-1	TRBJ1-5	CASSEFEGNNQPQHF
TRBV2	TRBJ2-1	CASKSPPYNEQFF
TRBV4-1	TRBJ2-1	CASSQDLSWGNEQFF
TRBV20-1	TRBJ1-2	CSADNPDNYGYTF
TRBV7-8	TRBJ2-7	CASRGNYEQYF
TRBV6-1	TRBJ2-7	CASSEYLAYEQYF
TRBV29-1	TRBJ2-3	CSVEGGYTDTQYF
TRBV5-1	TRBJ1-1	CASSPWTSGGPEAFF
TRBV20-1	TRBJ1-1	CSARRTGFEAFF
TRBV15	TRBJ1-5	CATSRGLGDQPQHF